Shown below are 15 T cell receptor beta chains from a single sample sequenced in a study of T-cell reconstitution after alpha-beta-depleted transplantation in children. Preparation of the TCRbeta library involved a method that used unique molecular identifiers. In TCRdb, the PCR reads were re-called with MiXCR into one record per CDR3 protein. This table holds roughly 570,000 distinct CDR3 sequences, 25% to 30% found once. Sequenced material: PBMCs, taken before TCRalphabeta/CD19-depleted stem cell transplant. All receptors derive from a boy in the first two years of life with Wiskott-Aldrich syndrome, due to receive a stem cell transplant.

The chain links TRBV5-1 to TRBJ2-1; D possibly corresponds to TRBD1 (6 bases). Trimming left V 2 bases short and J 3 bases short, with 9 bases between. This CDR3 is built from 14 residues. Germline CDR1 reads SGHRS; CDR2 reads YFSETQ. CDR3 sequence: CASSFGGDYNEQFF. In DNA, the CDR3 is TGCGCCAGCAGCTTTGGGGGCGACTACAATGAGCAGTTCTTC.

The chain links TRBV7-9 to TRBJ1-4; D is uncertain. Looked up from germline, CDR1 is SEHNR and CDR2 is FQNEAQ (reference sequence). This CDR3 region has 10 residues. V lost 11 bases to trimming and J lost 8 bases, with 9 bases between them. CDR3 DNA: TGTGCCCACAGCGTGGAAAAACTGTTTTTT. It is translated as CAHSVEKLFF. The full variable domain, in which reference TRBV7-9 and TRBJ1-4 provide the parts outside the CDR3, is DTGVSQNPRHKITKRGQNVTFRCDPISEHNRLYWYRQTLGQGPEFLTYFQNEAQLEKSRLLSDRFSAERPKGSFSTLEIQRTEQGDSAMYLCAHSVEKLFFGSGTQLSVL.

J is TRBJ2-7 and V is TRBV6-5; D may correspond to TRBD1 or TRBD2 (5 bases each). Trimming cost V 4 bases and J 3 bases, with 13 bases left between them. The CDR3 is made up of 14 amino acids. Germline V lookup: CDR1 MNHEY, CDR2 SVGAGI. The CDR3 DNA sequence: TGTGCCAGCAGTTCCGGGACGGTGGGCTACGAGCAGTACTTC. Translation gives CASSSGTVGYEQYF.

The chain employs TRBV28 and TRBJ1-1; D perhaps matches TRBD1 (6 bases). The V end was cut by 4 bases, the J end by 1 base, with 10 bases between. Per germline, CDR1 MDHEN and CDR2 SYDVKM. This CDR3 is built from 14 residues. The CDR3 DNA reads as TGTGCCAGCAGTTCTCCGGGACAGAACACTGAAGCTTTCTTT. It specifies CASSSPGQNTEAFF.

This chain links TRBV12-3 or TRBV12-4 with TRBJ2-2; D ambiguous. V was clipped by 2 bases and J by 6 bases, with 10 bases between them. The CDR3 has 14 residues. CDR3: CASSLTGMAGELFF. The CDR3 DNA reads TGTGCCAGCAGTTTAACGGGTATGGCCGGGGAGCTGTTTTTT.

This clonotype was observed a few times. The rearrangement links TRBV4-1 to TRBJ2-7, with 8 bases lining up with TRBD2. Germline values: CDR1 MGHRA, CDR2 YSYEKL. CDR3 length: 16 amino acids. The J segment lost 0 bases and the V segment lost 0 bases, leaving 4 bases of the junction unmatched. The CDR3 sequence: CASSQELAEHSYEQYF. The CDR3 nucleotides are TGCGCCAGCAGCCAAGAACTAGCGGAACACTCCTACGAGCAGTACTTC.

This CDR3 reads CASRGTRRDTEAFF. The CDR3, as DNA: TGCGCCAGCAGAGGCACAAGGAGGGACACTGAAGCTTTCTTT. The rearrangement uses TRBV5-1 and TRBJ1-1; D gene unclear. V gave up 5 bases and J gave up 3 bases, with 14 bases separating them. This CDR3 is built from 14 residues. In germline, CDR1 is SGHRS, CDR2 YFSETQ.

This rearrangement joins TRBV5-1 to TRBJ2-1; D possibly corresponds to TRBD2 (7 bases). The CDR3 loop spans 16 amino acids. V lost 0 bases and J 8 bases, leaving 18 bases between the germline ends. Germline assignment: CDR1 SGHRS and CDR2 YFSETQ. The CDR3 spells CASSLEGGRPFDEQFF. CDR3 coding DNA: TGCGCCAGCAGCTTGGAGGGGGGGAGACCCTTTGATGAGCAGTTCTTC.

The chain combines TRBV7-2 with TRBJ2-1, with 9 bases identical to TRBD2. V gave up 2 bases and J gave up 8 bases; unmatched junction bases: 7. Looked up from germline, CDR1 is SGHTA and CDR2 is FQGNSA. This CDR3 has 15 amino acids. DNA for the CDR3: TGTGCCAGCAGCTTAAACGCGGGAGGGTTGGATGAGCAGTTCTTC. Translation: CASSLNAGGLDEQFF.

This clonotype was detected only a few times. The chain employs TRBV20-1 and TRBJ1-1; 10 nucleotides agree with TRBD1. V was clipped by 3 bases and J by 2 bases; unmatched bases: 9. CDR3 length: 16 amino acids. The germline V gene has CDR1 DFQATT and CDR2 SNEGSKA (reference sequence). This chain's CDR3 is CSASVGQGNPNTEAFF. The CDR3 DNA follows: TGCAGTGCTAGCGTGGGACAGGGGAACCCTAACACTGAAGCTTTCTTT.

The CDR3 coding sequence is TGTGCCATCAAGGGGGGACGGGCCGGGGAGCTGTTTTTT. Encoded protein: CAIKGGRAGELFF. V and J are TRBV10-3 and TRBJ2-2; D possibly uses TRBD1 or TRBD2 (6 bases each). V lost 7 bases and J lost 6, with 12 bases in between. Germline V gene data show CDR1 as ENHRY and CDR2 as SYGVKD. There are 13 residues in the CDR3.

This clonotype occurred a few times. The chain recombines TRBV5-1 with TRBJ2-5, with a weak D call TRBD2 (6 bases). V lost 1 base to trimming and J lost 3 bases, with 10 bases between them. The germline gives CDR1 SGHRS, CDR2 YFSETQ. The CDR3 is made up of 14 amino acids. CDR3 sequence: CASSLITGEETQYF. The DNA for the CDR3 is TGCGCCAGCAGCTTGATAACGGGGGAAGAGACCCAGTACTTC. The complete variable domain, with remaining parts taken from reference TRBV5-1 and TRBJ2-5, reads KAGVTQTPRYLIKTRGQQVTLSCSPISGHRSVSWYQQTPGQGLQFLFEYFSETQRNKGNFPGRFSGRQFSNSRSEMNVSTLELGDSALYLCASSLITGEETQYFGPGTRLLVL.

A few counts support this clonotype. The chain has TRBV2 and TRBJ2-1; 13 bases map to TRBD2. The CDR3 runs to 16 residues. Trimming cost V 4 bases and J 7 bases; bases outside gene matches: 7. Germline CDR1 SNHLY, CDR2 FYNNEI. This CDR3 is CASSGTSGRSGNEQFF. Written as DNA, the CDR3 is TGTGCCAGCAGTGGGACTAGCGGGAGAAGTGGAAATGAGCAGTTCTTC.

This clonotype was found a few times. This chain's CDR3 is CATSGTVKYNEQFF. In DNA form, the CDR3 reads TGTGCCACCTCGGGAACAGTTAAGTACAATGAGCAGTTCTTC. V gene TRBV24-1 combines with J gene TRBJ2-1; perhaps TRBD2 as D (5 bases). V lost 9 bases and J 4 bases, leaving 15 bases between the germline ends. This CDR3 has 14 residues. Germline values: CDR1 KGHDR, CDR2 SFDVKD.

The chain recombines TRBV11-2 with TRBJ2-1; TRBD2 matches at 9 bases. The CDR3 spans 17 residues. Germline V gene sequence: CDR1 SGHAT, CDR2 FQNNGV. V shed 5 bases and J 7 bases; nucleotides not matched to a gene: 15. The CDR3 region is CASSPKVAGVLGNEQFF. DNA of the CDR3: TGTGCCAGCAGCCCGAAGGTAGCGGGAGTGCTAGGGAATGAGCAGTTCTTC. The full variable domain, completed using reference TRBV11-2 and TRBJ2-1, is EAGVAQSPRYKIIEKRQSVAFWCNPISGHATLYWYQQILGQGPKLLIQFQNNGVVDDSQLPKDRFSAERLKGVDSTLKIQPAKLEDSAVYLCASSPKVAGVLGNEQFFGPGTRLTVL.